The 10 T cell receptor beta chains reported below all come from one sample, sequenced in a study of cytomegalovirus exposure and HLA in healthy donors. This PCR relied on a set of 60 Vbeta primers and 13 Jbeta primers. Generated by immunoSEQ multiplex PCR, the TCRdb table keeps only in-frame clones and is missing some. Seen here are 130,000 to 150,000 clones, about four fifths observed once, and the top ten hold roughly 4%. Sequenced material: PBMCs. Every receptor here comes from a woman in her 40s in good health and CMV-seropositive.

This rearrangement joins TRBV7-2 to TRBJ1-1, with D possibly being TRBD1 (6 bases). Germline V gene data show CDR1 as SGHTA and CDR2 as FQGNSA. This CDR3 comprises 17 residues. V was clipped by 5 bases and J by 4 bases, with 23 bases between them. The CDR3 nucleotides read TGTGCCAGCAGCATCCGAGCTCAACAGGGATGGGGCACTGAAGCTTTCTTT. Protein sequence: CASSIRAQQGWGTEAFF. Combining the CDR3 with reference TRBV7-2 and TRBJ1-1 gives the whole variable domain GAGVSQSPSNKVTEKGKDVELRCDPISGHTALYWYRQSLGQGLEFLIYFQGNSAPDKSGLPSDRFSAERTGGSVSTLTIQRTQQEDSAVYLCASSIRAQQGWGTEAFFGQGTRLTVV.

Comments on this clone: Other DNA sequences in this specimen translate into the identical CDR3. The gene calls are TRBV6-1 and TRBJ1-1; D is possibly TRBD1 (5 bases). Germline CDR1 is MNHNS and CDR2 is SASEGT. The CDR3 extends over 12 amino acids. Deletions cut 5 bases from V and 8 bases from J, with 12 bases between. This chain's CDR3 is CASSIRGSEAFF. In DNA, the CDR3 is TGTGCCAGCAGTATCCGGGGGAGCGAAGCTTTCTTT.

The chain carries TRBV5-1 and TRBJ1-1; 7 bases agree with TRBD1. Trimming cost V 4 bases and J 4 bases; bases outside gene matches: 7. The CDR3 is 14 amino acids. The germline V gene has CDR1 SGHRS and CDR2 YFSETQ. CDR3 sequence reads: CASSPRQGFTEAFF. CDR3 bases: TGCGCCAGCAGCCCCCGACAGGGATTCACTGAAGCTTTCTTT.

The chain links TRBV19 to TRBJ2-1; the match to TRBD2 covers 13 bases. Germline values: CDR1 LNHDA, CDR2 SQIVND (reference sequence). The CDR3 covers 15 residues. V lost 5 bases and J lost 7; bases outside the gene matches: 5. The CDR3 DNA reads as TGTGCCAGTAGTGTGACTAGCGGGGGGCGGAATGAGCAGTTCTTC. It yields the protein CASSVTSGGRNEQFF.

This chain links TRBV7-3 with TRBJ2-2, with 12 bases identical to TRBD2. Germline CDR1 is SGHTA and CDR2 is FQGTGA. The V gene end was trimmed by 5 bases and the J gene end by 6 bases; junction bases not matched to a gene: 10. This CDR3 spans 17 amino acids. CDR3 nucleotide sequence: TGTGCCAGCAGCAAAGCTAGCGGGAGGGCCGGGGCCGGGGAGCTGTTTTTT. Protein: CASSKASGRAGAGELFF.

The chain joins TRBV6-7 to TRBJ2-7; D perhaps matches TRBD1 (5 bases). TRBV6-7 is filed as an ORF, its function uncertain. The CDR3 runs to 16 residues. Trimming took 8 bases from V and 3 from J, leaving 23 bases between them. The CDR3 loop reads CASPGLPKGSYYEQYF. As DNA, the CDR3 is TGTGCCAGCCCAGGGCTCCCTAAGGGATCGTACTACGAGCAGTACTTC.

CDR3 sequence: CASRTPGVGTGELFF. CDR3 nucleotide sequence: TGTGCCAGCAGGACCCCAGGGGTCGGGACCGGGGAGCTGTTTTTT. The chain uses TRBV28 and TRBJ2-2; tentatively, D is TRBD1 (6 bases). The germline V gene has CDR1 MDHEN and CDR2 SYDVKM. Deletions cut 6 bases from V and 5 bases from J, with 16 bases between. The CDR3 is 15 amino acids.

This clone was detected a few times. The V gene is TRBV2, the J gene TRBJ1-5, with D maybe TRBD1 (6 bases). Germline V CDR1 and CDR2: SNHLY, FYNNEI. Trimming removed 4 bases from V and 9 bases from J, with 10 bases in between. The CDR3 extends over 12 amino acids. CDR3 region: CASSATGRPQHF. The DNA of the CDR3 is TGTGCCAGCAGTGCTACAGGGAGGCCCCAGCATTTT.

CDR3 nucleotides: TGTGCCAGCAGCCAAGGACAGGGCTACTCCTACGAGCAGTACTTC. Its protein product is CASSQGQGYSYEQYF. The chain carries TRBV11-3 and TRBJ2-7; 8 bases map to TRBD1. This CDR3 spans 15 amino acids. Trimming cost V 5 bases and J 0 bases; bases outside gene matches: 6. Per the germline V gene, CDR1 is SGHNT and CDR2 is YENEEA.

CDR3: CAIRLAGIQETQYF. CDR3 coding DNA: TGTGCCATACGACTAGCGGGGATTCAAGAGACCCAGTACTTC. This chain joins TRBV5-4 and TRBJ2-5, with 11 bases matching TRBD2. V dropped 9 bases and J dropped 2; count of bases not matched to a gene: 6. This CDR3 is 14 amino acids long. Germline V CDR1 and CDR2: SGHNT, YYREEE (reference sequence).